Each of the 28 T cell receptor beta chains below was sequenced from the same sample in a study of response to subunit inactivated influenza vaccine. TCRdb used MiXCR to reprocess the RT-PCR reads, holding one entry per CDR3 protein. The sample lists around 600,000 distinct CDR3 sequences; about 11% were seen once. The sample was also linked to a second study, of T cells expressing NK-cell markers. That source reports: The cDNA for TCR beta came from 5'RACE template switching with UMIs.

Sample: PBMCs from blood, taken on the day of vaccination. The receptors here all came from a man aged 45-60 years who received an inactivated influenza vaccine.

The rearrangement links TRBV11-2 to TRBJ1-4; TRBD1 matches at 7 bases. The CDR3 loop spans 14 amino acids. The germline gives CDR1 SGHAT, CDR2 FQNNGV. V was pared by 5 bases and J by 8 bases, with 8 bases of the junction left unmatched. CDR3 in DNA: TGTGCCAGCAGCACACAGGGGATTGGCGAAAAACTGTTTTTT. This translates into CASSTQGIGEKLFF.

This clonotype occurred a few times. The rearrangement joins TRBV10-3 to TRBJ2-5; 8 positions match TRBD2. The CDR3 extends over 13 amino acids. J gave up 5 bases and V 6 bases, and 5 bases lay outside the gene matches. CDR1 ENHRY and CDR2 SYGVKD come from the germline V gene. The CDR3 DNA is TGTGCCATCAGAGCGGGGGTTGGGGAGACCCAGTACTTC. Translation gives CAIRAGVGETQYF.

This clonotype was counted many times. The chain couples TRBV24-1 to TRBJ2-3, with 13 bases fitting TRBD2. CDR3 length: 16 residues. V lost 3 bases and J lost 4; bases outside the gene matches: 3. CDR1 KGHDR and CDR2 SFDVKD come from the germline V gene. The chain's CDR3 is CATSDAGTSGADTQYF. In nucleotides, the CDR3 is TGTGCCACCAGTGATGCGGGGACTAGCGGGGCAGATACGCAGTATTTT.

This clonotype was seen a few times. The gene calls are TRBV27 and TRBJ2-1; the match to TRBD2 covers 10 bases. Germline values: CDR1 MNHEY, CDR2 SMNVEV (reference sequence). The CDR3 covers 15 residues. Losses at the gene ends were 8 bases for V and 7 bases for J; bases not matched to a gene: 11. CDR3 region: CASSLRASGRNEQFF. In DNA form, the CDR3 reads TGTGCCAGCTCCCTAAGGGCTAGCGGGAGAAATGAGCAGTTCTTC.

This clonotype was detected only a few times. This chain's CDR3 is CASSKRAGLAGENEQFF. CDR3 sequence (DNA): TGTGCCAGCAGCAAAAGAGCGGGACTAGCGGGAGAAAATGAGCAGTTCTTC. The rearrangement joins TRBV9 to TRBJ2-1, with 14 bases lining up with TRBD2. The CDR3 loop spans 17 amino acids. Trimming cost V 4 bases and J 7 bases; bases outside gene matches: 10. Germline values: CDR1 SGDLS, CDR2 YYNGEE.

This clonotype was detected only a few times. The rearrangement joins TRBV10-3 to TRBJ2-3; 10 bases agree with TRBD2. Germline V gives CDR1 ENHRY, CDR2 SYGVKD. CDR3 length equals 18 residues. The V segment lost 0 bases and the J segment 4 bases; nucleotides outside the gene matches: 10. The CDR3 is CAISESVRPSGSPDTQYF. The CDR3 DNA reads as TGTGCCATCAGTGAGTCGGTGCGGCCTAGCGGGAGCCCAGATACGCAGTATTTT.

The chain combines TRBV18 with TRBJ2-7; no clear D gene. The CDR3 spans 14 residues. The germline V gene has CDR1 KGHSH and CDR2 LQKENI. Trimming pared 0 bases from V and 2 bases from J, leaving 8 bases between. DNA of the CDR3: TGTGCCAGCTCACCACCGGGGTCAACCTACGAGCAGTACTTC. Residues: CASSPPGSTYEQYF.

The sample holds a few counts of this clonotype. The CDR3 DNA is TGTGCCAGCAGCTGGGCTGCTAACCCAACACGACGCGGCACCGGGGAGCTGTTTTTT. Encoded protein: CASSWAANPTRRGTGELFF. The chain uses TRBV5-4 and TRBJ2-2; D is unclear. The CDR3 has 19 residues. Trimming removed 3 bases from V and 4 bases from J, with 25 bases in between. The V gene's germline CDR1 is SGHNT and CDR2 YYREEE (reference sequence).

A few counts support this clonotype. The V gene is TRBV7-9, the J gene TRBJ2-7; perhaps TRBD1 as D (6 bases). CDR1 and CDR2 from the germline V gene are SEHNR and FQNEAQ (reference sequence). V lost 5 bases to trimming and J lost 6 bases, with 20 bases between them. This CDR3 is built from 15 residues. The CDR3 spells CASSATGVQGFEQYF. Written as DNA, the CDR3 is TGTGCCAGCAGCGCCACCGGAGTACAGGGATTCGAGCAGTACTTC.

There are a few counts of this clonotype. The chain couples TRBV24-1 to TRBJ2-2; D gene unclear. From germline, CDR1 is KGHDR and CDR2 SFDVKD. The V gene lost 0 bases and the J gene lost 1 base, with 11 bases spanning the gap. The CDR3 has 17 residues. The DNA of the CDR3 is TGTGCCACCAGTGATTTGTCCGAGACATTGAACACCGGGGAGCTGTTTTTT. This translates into CATSDLSETLNTGELFF.

The CDR3 loop is CASSLDSGIFTDTQYF. The CDR3 DNA reads TGTGCCAGCAGCTTAGACTCAGGGATTTTCACAGATACGCAGTATTTT. The V call is TRBV7-2, the J call TRBJ2-3; D might be TRBD1 (5 bases). The V gene lost 1 base and the J gene lost 2 bases, with 13 bases spanning the gap. Per the germline V gene, CDR1 is SGHTA and CDR2 is FQGNSA. The CDR3 extends over 16 amino acids. Full variable domain (outside the CDR3, taken from reference TRBV7-2 and TRBJ2-3): GAGVSQSPSNKVTEKGKDVELRCDPISGHTALYWYRQSLGQGLEFLIYFQGNSAPDKSGLPSDRFSAERTGGSVSTLTIQRTQQEDSAVYLCASSLDSGIFTDTQYFGPGTRLTVL.

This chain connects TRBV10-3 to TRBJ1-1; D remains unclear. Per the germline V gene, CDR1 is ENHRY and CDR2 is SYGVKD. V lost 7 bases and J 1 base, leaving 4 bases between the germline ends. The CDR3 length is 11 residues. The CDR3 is CAIKANTEAFF. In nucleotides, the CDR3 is TGTGCCATCAAGGCGAACACTGAAGCTTTCTTT.

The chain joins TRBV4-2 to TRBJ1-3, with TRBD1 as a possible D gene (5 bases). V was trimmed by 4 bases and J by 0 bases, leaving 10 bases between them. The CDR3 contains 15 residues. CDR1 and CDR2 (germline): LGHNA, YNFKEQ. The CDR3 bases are TGTGCCAGCAGCCCTGAGACAGTCTCTGGAAACACCATATATTTT. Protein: CASSPETVSGNTIYF.

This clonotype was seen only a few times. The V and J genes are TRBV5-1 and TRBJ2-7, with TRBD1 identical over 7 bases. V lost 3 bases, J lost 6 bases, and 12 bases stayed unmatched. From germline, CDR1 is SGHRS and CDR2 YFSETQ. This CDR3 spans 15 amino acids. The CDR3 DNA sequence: TGCGCCAGCAGCTCCGGGACAGATAGAATCCGCGAGCAGTACTTC. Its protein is CASSSGTDRIREQYF.

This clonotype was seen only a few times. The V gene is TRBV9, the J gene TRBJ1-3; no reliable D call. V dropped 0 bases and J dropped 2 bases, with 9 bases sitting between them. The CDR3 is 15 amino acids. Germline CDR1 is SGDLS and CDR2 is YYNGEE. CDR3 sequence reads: CASSVVGSAGNTIYF. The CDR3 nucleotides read TGTGCCAGCAGCGTAGTAGGCAGCGCTGGAAACACCATATATTTT.

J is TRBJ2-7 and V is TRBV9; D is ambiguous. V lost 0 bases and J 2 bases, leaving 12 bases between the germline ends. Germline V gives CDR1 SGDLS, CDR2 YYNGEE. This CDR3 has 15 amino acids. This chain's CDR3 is CASSVGPTAAYEQYF. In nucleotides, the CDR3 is TGTGCCAGCAGCGTAGGGCCTACGGCAGCCTACGAGCAGTACTTC.

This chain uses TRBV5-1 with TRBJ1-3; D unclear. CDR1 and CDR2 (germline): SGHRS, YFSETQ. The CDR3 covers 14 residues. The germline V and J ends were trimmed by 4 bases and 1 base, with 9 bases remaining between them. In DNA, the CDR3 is TGCGCCAGCAGCCCGGATGGTTCTGGAAACACCATATATTTT. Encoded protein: CASSPDGSGNTIYF.

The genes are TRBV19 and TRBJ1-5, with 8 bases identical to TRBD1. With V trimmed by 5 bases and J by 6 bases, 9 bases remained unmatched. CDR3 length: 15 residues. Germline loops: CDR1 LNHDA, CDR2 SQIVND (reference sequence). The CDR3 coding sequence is TGTGCCAGTAGTCCCAGGGACAGGAGGGGTCAGCCCCAGCATTTT. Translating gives CASSPRDRRGQPQHF.

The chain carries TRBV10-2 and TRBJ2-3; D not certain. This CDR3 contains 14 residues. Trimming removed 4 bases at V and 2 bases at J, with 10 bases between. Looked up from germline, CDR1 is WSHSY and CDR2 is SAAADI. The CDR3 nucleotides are TGCGCCAGCAGTGGAGCGCTCGACACAGATACGCAGTATTTT. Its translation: CASSGALDTDTQYF.

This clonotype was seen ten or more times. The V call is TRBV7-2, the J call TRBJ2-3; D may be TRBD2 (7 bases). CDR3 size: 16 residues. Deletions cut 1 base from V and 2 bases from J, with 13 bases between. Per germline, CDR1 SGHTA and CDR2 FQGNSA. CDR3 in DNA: TGTGCCAGCAGCTTAGTGGCGGGGGCCTACACAGATACGCAGTATTTT. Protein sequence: CASSLVAGAYTDTQYF.

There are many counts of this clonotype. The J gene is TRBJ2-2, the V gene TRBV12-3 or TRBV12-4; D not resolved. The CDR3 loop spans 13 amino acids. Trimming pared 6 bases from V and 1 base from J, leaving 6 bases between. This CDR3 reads CASSYGNTGELFF. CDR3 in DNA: TGTGCCAGCAGCTATGGGAACACCGGGGAGCTGTTTTTT.

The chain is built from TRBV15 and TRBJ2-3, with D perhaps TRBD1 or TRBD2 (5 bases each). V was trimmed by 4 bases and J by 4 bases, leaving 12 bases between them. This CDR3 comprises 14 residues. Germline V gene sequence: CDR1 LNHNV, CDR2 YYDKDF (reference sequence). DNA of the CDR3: TGTGCCACCAGCATGGGATTGGGGGCAGATACGCAGTATTTT. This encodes CATSMGLGADTQYF.

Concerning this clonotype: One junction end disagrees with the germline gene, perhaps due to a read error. CDR3 protein: CACSLTEGGTLNTEAFF. The CDR3 DNA is TGTGCCTGCAGCCTAACTGAGGGGGGGACCTTGAACACTGAAGCTTTCTTT. This chain uses TRBV4-2 with TRBJ1-1, with a weak D call TRBD1 (6 bases). From germline, CDR1 is LGHNA and CDR2 YNFKEQ. The CDR3 consists of 17 residues.

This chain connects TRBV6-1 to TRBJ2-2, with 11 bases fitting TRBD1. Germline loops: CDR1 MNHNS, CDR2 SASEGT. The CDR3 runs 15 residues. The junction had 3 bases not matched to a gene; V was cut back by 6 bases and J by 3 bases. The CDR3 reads CASRKGQGDTGELFF. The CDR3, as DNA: TGTGCCAGCAGAAAGGGACAGGGGGACACCGGGGAGCTGTTTTTT.

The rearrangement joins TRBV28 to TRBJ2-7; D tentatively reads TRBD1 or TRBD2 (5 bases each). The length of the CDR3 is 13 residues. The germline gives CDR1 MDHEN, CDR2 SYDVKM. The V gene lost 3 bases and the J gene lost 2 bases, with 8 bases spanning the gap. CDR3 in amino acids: CASSFLGPYEQYF. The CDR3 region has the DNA TGTGCCAGCAGTTTTCTGGGACCCTACGAGCAGTACTTC.

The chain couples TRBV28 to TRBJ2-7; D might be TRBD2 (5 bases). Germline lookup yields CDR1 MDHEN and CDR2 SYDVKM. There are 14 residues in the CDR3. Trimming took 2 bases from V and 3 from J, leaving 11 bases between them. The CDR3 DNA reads TGTGCCAGCAGTTTAGCCGGACTCCACTACGAGCAGTACTTC. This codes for CASSLAGLHYEQYF.

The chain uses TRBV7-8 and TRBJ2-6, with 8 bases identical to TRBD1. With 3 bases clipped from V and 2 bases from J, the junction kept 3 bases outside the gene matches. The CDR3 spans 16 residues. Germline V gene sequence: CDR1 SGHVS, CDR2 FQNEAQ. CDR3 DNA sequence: TGTGCCAGCAGCTTGGACAGGGAGGCTGGGGCCAACGTCCTGACTTTC. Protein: CASSLDREAGANVLTF.

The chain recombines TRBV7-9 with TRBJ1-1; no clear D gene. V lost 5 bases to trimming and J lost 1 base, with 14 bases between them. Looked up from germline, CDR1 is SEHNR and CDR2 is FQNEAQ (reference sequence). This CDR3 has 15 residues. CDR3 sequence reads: CASSPIGLSNTEAFF. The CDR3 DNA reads TGTGCCAGCAGCCCTATCGGATTATCGAACACTGAAGCTTTCTTT.